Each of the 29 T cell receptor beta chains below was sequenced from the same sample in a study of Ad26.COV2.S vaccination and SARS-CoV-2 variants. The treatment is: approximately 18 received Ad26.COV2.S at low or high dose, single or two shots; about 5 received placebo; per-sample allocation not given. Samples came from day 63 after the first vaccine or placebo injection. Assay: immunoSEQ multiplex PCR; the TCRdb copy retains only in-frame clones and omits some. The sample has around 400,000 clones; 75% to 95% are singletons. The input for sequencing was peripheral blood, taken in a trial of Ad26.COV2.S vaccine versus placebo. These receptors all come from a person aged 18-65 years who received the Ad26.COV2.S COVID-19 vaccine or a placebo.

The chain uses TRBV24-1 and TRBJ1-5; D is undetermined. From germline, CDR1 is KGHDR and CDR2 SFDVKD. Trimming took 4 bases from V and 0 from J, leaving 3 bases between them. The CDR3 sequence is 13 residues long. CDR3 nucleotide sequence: TGTGCCACCAGTGACAGTAGCAATCAGCCCCAGCATTTT. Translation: CATSDSSNQPQHF.

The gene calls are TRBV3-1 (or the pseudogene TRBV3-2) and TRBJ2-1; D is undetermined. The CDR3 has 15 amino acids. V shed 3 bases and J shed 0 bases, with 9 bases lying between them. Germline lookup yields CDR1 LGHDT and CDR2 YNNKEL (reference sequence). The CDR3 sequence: CASSQTGTSYNEQFF. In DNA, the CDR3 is TGTGCCAGCAGCCAGACTGGAACCTCCTACAATGAGCAGTTCTTC.

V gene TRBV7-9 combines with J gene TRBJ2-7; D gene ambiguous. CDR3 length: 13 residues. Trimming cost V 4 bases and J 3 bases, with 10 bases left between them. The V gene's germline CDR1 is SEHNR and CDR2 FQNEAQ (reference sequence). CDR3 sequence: CASSSRTIYEQYF. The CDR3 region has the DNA TGTGCCAGCAGCTCTCGGACCATCTACGAGCAGTACTTC.

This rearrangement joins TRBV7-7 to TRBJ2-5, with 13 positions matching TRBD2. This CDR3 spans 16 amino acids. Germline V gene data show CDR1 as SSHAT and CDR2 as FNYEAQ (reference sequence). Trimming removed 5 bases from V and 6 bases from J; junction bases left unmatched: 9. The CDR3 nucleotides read TGTGCCAGCAGCCCGGGACTAGCGGGGACGGGGCAGACCCAGTACTTC. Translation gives CASSPGLAGTGQTQYF.

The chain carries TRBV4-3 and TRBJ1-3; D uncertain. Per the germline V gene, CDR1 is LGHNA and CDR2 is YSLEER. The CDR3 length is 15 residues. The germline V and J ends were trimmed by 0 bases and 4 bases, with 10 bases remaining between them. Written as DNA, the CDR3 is TGCGCCAGCAGCCAAGATGAAGTGGCCGGAAACACCATATATTTT. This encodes CASSQDEVAGNTIYF.

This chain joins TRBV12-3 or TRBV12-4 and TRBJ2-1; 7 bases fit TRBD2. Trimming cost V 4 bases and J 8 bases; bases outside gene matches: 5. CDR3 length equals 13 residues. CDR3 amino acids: CASSSTTSDEQFF. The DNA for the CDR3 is TGTGCCAGCAGTTCCACAACTAGCGATGAGCAGTTCTTC.

The CDR3 nucleotides are TGTGCCAGCAGTTCTCCAGGGAGCTACAATGAGCAGTTCTTC. This sequence encodes CASSSPGSYNEQFF. J is TRBJ2-1 and V is TRBV6-2 or TRBV6-3, with D perhaps TRBD1 or TRBD2 (5 bases each). The V gene's germline CDR1 is MNHEY and CDR2 SVGEGT. CDR3 size: 14 residues. Trimming took off 4 bases at V and 3 bases at J, with 10 bases between the two ends.

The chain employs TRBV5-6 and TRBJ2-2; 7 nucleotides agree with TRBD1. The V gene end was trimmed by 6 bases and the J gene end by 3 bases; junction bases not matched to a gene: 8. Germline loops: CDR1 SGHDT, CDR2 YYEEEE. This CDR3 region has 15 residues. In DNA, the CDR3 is TGTGCCAGCACCCCTACGGGACAGTACACCGGGGAGCTGTTTTTT. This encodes CASTPTGQYTGELFF.

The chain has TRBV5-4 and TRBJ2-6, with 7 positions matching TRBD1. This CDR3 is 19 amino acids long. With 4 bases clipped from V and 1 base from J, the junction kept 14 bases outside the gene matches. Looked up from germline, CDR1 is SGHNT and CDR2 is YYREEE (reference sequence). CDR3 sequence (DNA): TGTGCCAGCAGCAAAAAGGGACAGCCAGACTGGTCTGGGGCCAACGTCCTGACTTTC. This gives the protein CASSKKGQPDWSGANVLTF.

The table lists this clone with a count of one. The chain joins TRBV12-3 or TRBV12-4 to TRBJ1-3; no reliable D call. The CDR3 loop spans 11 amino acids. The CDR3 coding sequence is TGTGCGGTGGGCCTTGGAAACACCATATATTTT. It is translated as CAVGLGNTIYF.

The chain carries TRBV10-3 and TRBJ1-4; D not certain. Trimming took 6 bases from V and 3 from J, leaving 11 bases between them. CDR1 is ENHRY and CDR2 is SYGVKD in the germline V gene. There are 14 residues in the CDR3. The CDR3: CAIRSPGANEKLFF. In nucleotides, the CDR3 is TGTGCCATCAGGTCACCAGGAGCTAATGAAAAACTGTTTTTT.

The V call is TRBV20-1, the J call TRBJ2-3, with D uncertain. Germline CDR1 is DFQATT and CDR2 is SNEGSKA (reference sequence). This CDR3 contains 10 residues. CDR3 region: CRSFEDTQYF. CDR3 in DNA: TGCAGGTCCTTTGAAGATACGCAGTATTTT.

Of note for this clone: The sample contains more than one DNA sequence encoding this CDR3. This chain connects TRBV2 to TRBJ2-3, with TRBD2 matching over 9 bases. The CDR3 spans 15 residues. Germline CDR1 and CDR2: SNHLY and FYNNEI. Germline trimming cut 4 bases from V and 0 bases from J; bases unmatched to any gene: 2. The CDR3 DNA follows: TGTGCCAGCAGTGGACTAGCGGCTAGCACAGATACGCAGTATTTT. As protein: CASSGLAASTDTQYF.

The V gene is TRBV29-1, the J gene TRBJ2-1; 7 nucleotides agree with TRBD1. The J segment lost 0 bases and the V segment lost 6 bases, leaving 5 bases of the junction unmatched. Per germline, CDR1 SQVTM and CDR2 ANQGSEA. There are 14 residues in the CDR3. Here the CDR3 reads CSVDGQDSYNEQFF. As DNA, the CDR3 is TGCAGCGTGGATGGACAGGACTCCTACAATGAGCAGTTCTTC.

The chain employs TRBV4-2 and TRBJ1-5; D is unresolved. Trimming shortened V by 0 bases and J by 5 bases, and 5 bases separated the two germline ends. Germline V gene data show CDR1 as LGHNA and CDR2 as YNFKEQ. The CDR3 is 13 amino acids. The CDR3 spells CASSQDRYQPQHF. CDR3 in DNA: TGTGCCAGCAGCCAAGACAGGTATCAGCCCCAGCATTTT.

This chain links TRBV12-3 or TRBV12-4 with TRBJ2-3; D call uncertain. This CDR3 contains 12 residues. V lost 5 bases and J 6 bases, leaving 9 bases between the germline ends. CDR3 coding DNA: TGTGCCAGCAGTAAACACCAGGATACGCAGTATTTT. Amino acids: CASSKHQDTQYF.

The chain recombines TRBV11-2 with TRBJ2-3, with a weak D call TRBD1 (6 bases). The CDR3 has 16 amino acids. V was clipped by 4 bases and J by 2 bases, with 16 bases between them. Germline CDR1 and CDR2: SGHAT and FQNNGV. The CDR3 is CASSSDWTVNTDTQYF. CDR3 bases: TGTGCCAGCAGCTCGGACTGGACAGTAAACACAGATACGCAGTATTTT.

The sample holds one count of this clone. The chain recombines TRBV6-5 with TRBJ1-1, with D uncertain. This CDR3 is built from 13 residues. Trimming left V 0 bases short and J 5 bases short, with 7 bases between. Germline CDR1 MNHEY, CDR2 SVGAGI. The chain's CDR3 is CASSYSFVTEAFF. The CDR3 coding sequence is TGTGCCAGCAGTTACTCGTTTGTGACTGAAGCTTTCTTT.

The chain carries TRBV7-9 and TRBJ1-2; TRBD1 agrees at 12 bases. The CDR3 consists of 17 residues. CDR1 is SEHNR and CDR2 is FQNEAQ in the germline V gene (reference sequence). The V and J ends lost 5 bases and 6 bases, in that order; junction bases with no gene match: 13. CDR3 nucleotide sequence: TGTGCCAGCAGCGAAAGGGACAGGGGGCATGACAAGGATGGCTACACCTTC. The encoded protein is CASSERDRGHDKDGYTF.

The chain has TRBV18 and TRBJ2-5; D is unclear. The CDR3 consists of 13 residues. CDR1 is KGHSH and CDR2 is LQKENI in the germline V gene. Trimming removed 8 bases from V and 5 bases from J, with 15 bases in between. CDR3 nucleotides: TGTGCCAGCGCAACGGGTGGGGTGGAGACCCAGTACTTC. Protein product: CASATGGVETQYF.

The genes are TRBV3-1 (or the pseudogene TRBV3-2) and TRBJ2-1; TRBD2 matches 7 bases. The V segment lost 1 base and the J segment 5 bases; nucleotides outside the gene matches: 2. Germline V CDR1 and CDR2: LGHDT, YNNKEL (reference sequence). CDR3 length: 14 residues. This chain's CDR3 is CASSQGTRHNEQFF. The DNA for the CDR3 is TGTGCCAGCAGCCAAGGGACTAGGCACAATGAGCAGTTCTTC.

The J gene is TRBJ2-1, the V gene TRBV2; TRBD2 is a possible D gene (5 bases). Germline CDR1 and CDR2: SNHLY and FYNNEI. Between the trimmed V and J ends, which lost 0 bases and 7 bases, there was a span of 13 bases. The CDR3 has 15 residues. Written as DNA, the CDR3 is TGTGCCAGCAGTGAAGCGCCGGTACCGGGGAATGAGCAGTTCTTC. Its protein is CASSEAPVPGNEQFF. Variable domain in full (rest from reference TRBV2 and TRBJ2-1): EPEVTQTPSHQVTQMGQEVILRCVPISNHLYFYWYRQILGQKVEFLVSFYNNEISEKSEIFDDQFSVERPDGSNFTLKIRSTKLEDSAMYFCASSEAPVPGNEQFFGPGTRLTVL.

CDR3 sequence reads: CASSFGSQVYGQPQHF. DNA of the CDR3: TGTGCCAGCAGCTTCGGATCTCAGGTTTATGGTCAGCCCCAGCATTTT. The genes are TRBV7-9 and TRBJ1-5; no reliable D call. Trimming took 3 bases from V and 6 from J, leaving 18 bases between them. Germline values: CDR1 SEHNR, CDR2 FQNEAQ (reference sequence). The CDR3 loop spans 16 amino acids.

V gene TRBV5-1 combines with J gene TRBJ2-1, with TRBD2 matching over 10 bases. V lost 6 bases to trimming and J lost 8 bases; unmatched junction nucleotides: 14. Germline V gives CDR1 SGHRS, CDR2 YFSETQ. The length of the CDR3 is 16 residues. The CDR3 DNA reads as TGCGCCAGCAACCCTCTAGCGGGAGCTCTTCTCTATGAGCAGTTCTTC. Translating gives CASNPLAGALLYEQFF.

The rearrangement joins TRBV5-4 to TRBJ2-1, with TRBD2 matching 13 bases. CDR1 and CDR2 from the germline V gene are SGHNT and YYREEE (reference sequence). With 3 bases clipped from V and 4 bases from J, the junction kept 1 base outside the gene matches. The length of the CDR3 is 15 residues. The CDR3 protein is CASSSTSGRYNEQFF. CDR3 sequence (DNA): TGTGCCAGCAGCTCGACTAGCGGGAGGTACAATGAGCAGTTCTTC.

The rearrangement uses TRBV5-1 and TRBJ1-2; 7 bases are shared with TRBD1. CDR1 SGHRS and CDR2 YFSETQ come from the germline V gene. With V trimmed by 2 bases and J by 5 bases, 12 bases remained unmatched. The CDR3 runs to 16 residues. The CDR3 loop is CASSFSSATGVYGYTF. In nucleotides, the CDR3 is TGCGCCAGCAGCTTTAGCTCCGCCACAGGGGTATATGGCTACACCTTC.

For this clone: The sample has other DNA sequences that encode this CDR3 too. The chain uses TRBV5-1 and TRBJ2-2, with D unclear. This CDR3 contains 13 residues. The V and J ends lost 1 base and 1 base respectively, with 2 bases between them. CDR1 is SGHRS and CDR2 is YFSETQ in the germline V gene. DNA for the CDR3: TGCGCCAGCAGCTTGTGGAACACCGGGGAGCTGTTTTTT. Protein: CASSLWNTGELFF.

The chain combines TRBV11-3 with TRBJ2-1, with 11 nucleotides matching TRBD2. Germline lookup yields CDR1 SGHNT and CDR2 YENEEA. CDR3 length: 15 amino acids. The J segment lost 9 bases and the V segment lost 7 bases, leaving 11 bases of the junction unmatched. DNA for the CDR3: TGTGCCAGCATGACCCGAACTAGCGGGAGTACTGAGCAGTTCTTC. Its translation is CASMTRTSGSTEQFF.

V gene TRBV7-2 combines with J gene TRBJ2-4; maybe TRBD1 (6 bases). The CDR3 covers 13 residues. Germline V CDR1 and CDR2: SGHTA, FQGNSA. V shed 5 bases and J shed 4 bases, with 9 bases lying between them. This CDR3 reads CASSPRGKNIQYF. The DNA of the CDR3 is TGTGCCAGCAGCCCAAGGGGGAAAAACATTCAGTACTTC.